Below, 30 T cell receptor beta chains from the same sample are listed, as sequenced in a study of blood T cells in healthy people across ages. Primers used in a second PCR of about 7 to 12 cycles were a sample-barcoded 5' primer and a J-beta primer mix. TCRdb reanalysed the 5' RACE reads using MiXCR and keeps one entry per CDR3 protein. The table shows around 1,500,000 distinct CDR3 sequences, with 28% occurring only once. The sample consisted of blood. The source of these receptors is a woman between 25 and 40 years old in good health.

The CDR3 coding sequence is TGTGCCATCCAAGCGGGGGGACCCACAGATACGCAGTATTTT. This sequence encodes CAIQAGGPTDTQYF. The V gene is TRBV10-3, the J gene TRBJ2-3; 9 bases align to TRBD2. Germline V gene sequence: CDR1 ENHRY, CDR2 SYGVKD. The CDR3 contains 14 residues. V lost 8 bases, J lost 2 bases, and 5 bases stayed unmatched.

This clonotype was found a few times. The rearrangement uses TRBV10-3 and TRBJ2-7; D possibly corresponds to TRBD1 (7 bases). Germline V lookup: CDR1 ENHRY, CDR2 SYGVKD. This CDR3 region has 13 residues. Trimming removed 8 bases at V and 3 bases at J, with 14 bases between. CDR3 in DNA: TGTGCCATCGGGGGGACAGCCGACTACGAGCAGTACTTC. As protein: CAIGGTADYEQYF.

The chain carries TRBV28 and TRBJ1-5; 8 bases line up with TRBD1. Losses at the gene ends were 7 bases for V and 9 bases for J; bases not matched to a gene: 14. This CDR3 contains 15 residues. In germline, CDR1 is MDHEN, CDR2 SYDVKM. The chain's CDR3 is CASTTDRGLGRPQHF. CDR3 bases: TGTGCCAGCACTACAGACAGGGGCCTCGGAAGGCCCCAGCATTTT.

This clonotype was recorded a few times. The genes are TRBV12-3 or TRBV12-4 and TRBJ2-1; tentative D call: TRBD2 (5 bases). There are 15 residues in the CDR3. Trimming shortened V by 3 bases and J by 2 bases, and 11 bases separated the two germline ends. The chain's CDR3 is CASSFFPGTYNEQFF. The CDR3 DNA is TGTGCCAGCAGTTTTTTCCCGGGGACCTACAATGAGCAGTTCTTC.

V and J are TRBV5-1 and TRBJ2-7; maybe TRBD2 (6 bases). The V and J ends lost 7 bases and 4 bases respectively, with 21 bases between them. Germline V gene data show CDR1 as SGHRS and CDR2 as YFSETQ. The CDR3 is made up of 15 amino acids. CDR3 coding DNA: TGCGCCAGCGCCCAAGGCGGGGACTGGGGGTACGAGCAGTACTTC. Translating it yields CASAQGGDWGYEQYF.

V gene TRBV14 combines with J gene TRBJ2-1; D call uncertain. There are 16 residues in the CDR3. Between the trimmed V and J ends, which lost 1 base and 0 bases, there was a span of 10 bases. Germline V gene sequence: CDR1 SGHDN, CDR2 FVKESK. The CDR3 bases are TGTGCCAGCAGCCAAGTTGCAGTAGTCTCCTACAATGAGCAGTTCTTC. Residues: CASSQVAVVSYNEQFF.

Note on this clonotype: This may be a read error, as it is one base from a much larger clone. The rearrangement uses TRBV9 and TRBJ2-3; 8 nucleotides agree with TRBD2. This CDR3 contains 15 residues. Germline trimming cut 0 bases from V and 1 base from J; bases unmatched to any gene: 1. Germline CDR1 and CDR2: SGDLS and YYNGEE. CDR3 protein: CASSVGAGGTDTQYF. The CDR3, as DNA: TGTGCCAGCAGCGTAGGAGCGGGGGGCACAGATACGCAGTATTTT.

This clonotype was observed a few times. The genes are TRBV6-7 and TRBJ1-6; D perhaps matches TRBD1 (5 bases). TRBV6-7 is filed as an ORF, its function uncertain. The CDR3 runs 19 residues. Trimming pared 2 bases from V and 0 bases from J, leaving 17 bases between. The CDR3 DNA reads TGTGCCAGCAGTTACCCGGGACGTCCTTTAAGCTCCTATAATTCACCCCTCCACTTT. This gives the protein CASSYPGRPLSSYNSPLHF.

With respect to this clonotype: Relative to the germline gene, one junction end is altered; a read error may explain this. The CDR3 DNA follows: TGTGCCAGCAGCTTGTGGCAGAGCTCCTACAATGAGCTGTTCTTC. Amino acids: CASSLWQSSYNELFF. The chain combines TRBV7-3 with TRBJ2-1, with D hard to call. The CDR3 is 15 residues long. Germline V gene lookup returns CDR1 SGHTA and CDR2 FQGTGA.

This clonotype has only a few counts. This chain connects TRBV20-1 to TRBJ2-1, with TRBD2 matching over 8 bases. Germline CDR1 reads DFQATT; CDR2 reads SNEGSKA (reference sequence). The CDR3 consists of 16 residues. V was clipped by 3 bases and J by 8 bases; unmatched bases: 15. CDR3 sequence: CSASLGLAGSRDEQFF. The CDR3 nucleotides are TGCAGTGCTAGTCTGGGGCTAGCGGGTTCCAGGGATGAGCAGTTCTTC.

The sample holds a few counts of this clonotype. This chain links TRBV29-1 with TRBJ1-2; 9 positions match TRBD1. The germline gives CDR1 SQVTM, CDR2 ANQGSEA. This CDR3 contains 12 residues. J lost 13 bases, V lost 3 bases, and 9 bases had no gene match. Written as DNA, the CDR3 is TGCAGCGTTGAGACTAACAGGGGGCGTTTCACCTTC. Translation: CSVETNRGRFTF.

This clonotype was seen many times. This chain joins TRBV9 and TRBJ2-7; 7 nucleotides match TRBD1. The CDR3 consists of 16 residues. Germline CDR1 and CDR2: SGDLS and YYNGEE. Unmatched junction bases numbered 6, after V lost 0 bases and J lost 0 bases. DNA of the CDR3: TGTGCCAGCAGCGTAGCAGACCGGGACAGCTCCTACGAGCAGTACTTC. Translating it yields CASSVADRDSSYEQYF. Full variable domain (missing parts from reference TRBV9 and TRBJ2-7): DSGVTQTPKHLITATGQRVTLRCSPRSGDLSVYWYQQSLDQGLQFLIQYYNGEERAKGNILERFSAQQFPDLHSELNLSSLELGDSALYFCASSVADRDSSYEQYFGPGTRLTVT.

The V call is TRBV12-3 or TRBV12-4, the J call TRBJ2-6; 8 bases match TRBD1. The CDR3 loop spans 19 amino acids. V shed 5 bases, J shed 2 bases, and the junction held 14 bases outside the gene matches. CDR3 sequence (DNA): TGTGCCAGCAGTACAGGACAGGGACGTAGTGGGGCTGGGGCCAACGTCCTGACTTTC. Protein product: CASSTGQGRSGAGANVLTF.

This sequence joins TRBV7-9 and TRBJ2-1; no clear D. CDR3 length equals 11 residues. Per the germline V gene, CDR1 is SEHNR and CDR2 is FQNEAQ (reference sequence). V shed 1 base and J shed 11 bases, with 6 bases lying between them. CDR3 residues: CASSLGPQQFF. CDR3 sequence (DNA): TGTGCCAGCAGCTTAGGGCCTCAGCAGTTCTTC.

This clonotype was picked up one time. The chain links TRBV20-1 to TRBJ2-2; D tentatively fits TRBD1 or TRBD2 (5 bases each). V lost 5 bases and J lost 1, with 11 bases in between. Germline CDR1 DFQATT, CDR2 SNEGSKA (reference sequence). The CDR3 spans 14 residues. The CDR3 region is CSAGTTRNTGELFF. The CDR3 coding sequence is TGCAGTGCTGGGACCACAAGGAACACCGGGGAGCTGTTTTTT.

Ten or more counts support this clonotype. This sequence joins TRBV7-9 and TRBJ2-5; D is possibly TRBD2 (6 bases). Germline V gene sequence: CDR1 SEHNR, CDR2 FQNEAQ (reference sequence). The V and J ends lost 10 bases and 1 base respectively, with 13 bases between them. The CDR3 is made up of 13 amino acids. The CDR3 here is CATRTGVQETQYF. CDR3 DNA: TGTGCCACCAGGACGGGGGTCCAAGAGACCCAGTACTTC.

This chain connects TRBV12-5 to TRBJ2-4; no firm D call. Deletions cut 0 bases from V and 0 bases from J, with 9 bases between. CDR3 length: 16 amino acids. Germline V gives CDR1 LGHNT, CDR2 FRNRAP. In DNA form, the CDR3 reads TGTGCTAGTGGTTTGGTACACCAGATAGCCAAAAACATTCAGTACTTC. Translated: CASGLVHQIAKNIQYF.

This clonotype has just a few counts. The chain is built from TRBV5-5 and TRBJ2-1, with D perhaps matching TRBD1 or TRBD2 (5 bases each). The germline V and J ends were trimmed by 6 bases and 5 bases, with 15 bases remaining between them. CDR1 is SGHKS and CDR2 is YYEKEE in the germline V gene (reference sequence). The CDR3 is 14 residues long. The CDR3 DNA reads TGTGCCAGCAACCCAGGGAGTACAAACAATGAGCAGTTCTTC. Its translation: CASNPGSTNNEQFF.

This clonotype was found a few times. V usage is TRBV12-3 or TRBV12-4 and J usage is TRBJ2-1, with 9 bases identical to TRBD1. The CDR3 spans 15 residues. V lost 5 bases, J lost 2 bases, and 4 bases stayed unmatched. The CDR3 spells CASSDTGGAYNEQFF. CDR3 in DNA: TGTGCCAGCAGTGATACAGGGGGCGCCTACAATGAGCAGTTCTTC.

The chain employs TRBV12-3 or TRBV12-4 and TRBJ2-2; possibly TRBD2 for D (6 bases). The CDR3 runs to 16 residues. V lost 6 bases and J 5 bases, leaving 19 bases between the germline ends. CDR3 in amino acids: CASSRAGSARTGELFF. The CDR3 nucleotides are TGTGCCAGCAGCCGAGCGGGTTCGGCGCGGACCGGGGAGCTGTTTTTT.

This clonotype was seen repeatedly, ten times or more. The gene calls are TRBV7-6 and TRBJ1-2; no firm D call. The CDR3 is made up of 13 amino acids. V was cut by 5 bases and J by 6 bases, with 13 bases left in between. From germline, CDR1 is SGHVS and CDR2 FNYEAQ. The CDR3 region is CASSGVAGDGYTF. CDR3 nucleotides: TGTGCCAGCAGCGGAGTTGCGGGCGATGGCTACACCTTC.

As for this clonotype: It may be a read error: a sequence one base away is much more abundant. The CDR3 reads CASSGGNEQYF. The CDR3 DNA follows: TGTGCCAGCAGTGGCGGCAATGAGCAGTACTTC. The chain carries TRBV6-5 and TRBJ2-7; D uncertain. The CDR3 is 11 residues long. CDR1 and CDR2 (germline): MNHEY, SVGAGI. Trimming removed 5 bases from V and 7 bases from J, with 9 bases in between.

A note on this clonotype: Possible read error: a much larger clone is one base away. The chain is built from TRBV29-1 and TRBJ2-4; TRBD2 is a possible D gene (5 bases). Between the trimmed V and J ends, which lost 4 bases and 13 bases, there was a span of 20 bases. The germline CDR1 and CDR2 sequences are SQVTM and ANQGSEA. This CDR3 is 13 amino acids long. CDR3 DNA sequence: TGCAGCGTTGGACCCCACTCGGGAAGTGAGCAGTACTTC. The encoded protein is CSVGPHSGSEQYF.

This clonotype has more than one count but fewer than ten. The chain joins TRBV5-6 to TRBJ1-5, with 7 bases matching TRBD1. Germline V gene data show CDR1 as SGHDT and CDR2 as YYEEEE. This CDR3 comprises 19 residues. With 2 bases clipped from V and 0 bases from J, the junction kept 14 bases outside the gene matches. CDR3 amino acids: CASSFSIGGGRYSNQPQHF. In DNA form, the CDR3 reads TGTGCCAGCAGCTTTTCGATAGGGGGCGGGAGGTATAGCAATCAGCCCCAGCATTTT.

This clonotype was detected only a few times. In nucleotides, the CDR3 is TGTGCCAGCAGCCCAGAACCCGGGACAGGGGGCGGACAGCCCCAGCATTTT. It codes for CASSPEPGTGGGQPQHF. This chain uses TRBV4-2 with TRBJ1-5; 12 nucleotides align to TRBD1. V gave up 4 bases and J gave up 7 bases; unmatched junction bases: 11. The CDR3 loop spans 17 amino acids. CDR1 and CDR2 (germline): LGHNA, YNFKEQ.

The chain is built from TRBV28 and TRBJ2-7; a possible D gene is TRBD1 (7 bases). There are 15 residues in the CDR3. Trimming stripped 4 bases from V and 2 bases from J, with 15 bases between. Germline V lookup: CDR1 MDHEN, CDR2 SYDVKM. The CDR3 reads CASSSIGGGTYEQYF. DNA for the CDR3: TGTGCCAGCAGTTCCATAGGAGGGGGCACCTACGAGCAGTACTTC.

This clonotype showed up just a few times. V and J are TRBV10-3 and TRBJ2-5, with a tentative D call TRBD2 (5 bases). Trimming took 0 bases from V and 5 from J, leaving 10 bases between them. Germline V gene sequence: CDR1 ENHRY, CDR2 SYGVKD. The CDR3 sequence is 14 residues long. The CDR3 loop reads CAISESYRGETQYF. DNA of the CDR3: TGTGCCATCAGTGAGTCTTACCGAGGGGAGACCCAGTACTTC.

The V and J genes are TRBV7-9 and TRBJ2-7; no reliable D call. The V gene lost 5 bases and the J gene lost 1 base, with 12 bases spanning the gap. Germline V gene data show CDR1 as SEHNR and CDR2 as FQNEAQ (reference sequence). The length of the CDR3 is 14 residues. The CDR3 nucleotides are TGTGCCAGCAGCCCCGCTGCCGATTCCTACGAGCAGTACTTC. Translated: CASSPAADSYEQYF.

This clonotype was detected many times. This chain links TRBV6-5 with TRBJ1-2; D possibly corresponds to TRBD1 (5 bases). With 0 bases removed from V and 8 bases from J, the gap between germline ends came to 25 bases. Germline values: CDR1 MNHEY, CDR2 SVGAGI. The CDR3 has 18 amino acids. The CDR3 reads CASSYSEQAEWFIEGYTF. CDR3 coding DNA: TGTGCCAGCAGTTACTCCGAACAGGCTGAATGGTTCATAGAGGGCTACACCTTC.

This clonotype was recorded many times. This rearrangement joins TRBV10-3 to TRBJ2-3, with 9 bases fitting TRBD2. The V gene end was trimmed by 5 bases and the J gene end by 1 base; junction bases not matched to a gene: 4. Germline CDR1 ENHRY, CDR2 SYGVKD. This CDR3 has 15 residues. CDR3 in DNA: TGTGCCATCAGTCGGCGGGAGGGAGGCACAGATACGCAGTATTTT. Residues: CAISRREGGTDTQYF.